These T cell receptor beta chains were read from a single sample in a study of control samples from healthy donors and cancer patients. Produced via immunoSEQ multiplex PCR; TCRdb's table is partial and in-frame only. The repertoire consists of 150,000 or so clones, with more than 85% occurring once and the leading ten covering 5% to 7%. The sample comprised blood. These receptors all stem from a man aged 18 to 29 in good health. The CDR3 runs from the conserved cysteine through the conserved F or W. D genes are given only for firm matches. Clone sizes are given selectively: once, few, many, or a class where the clone is expanded.

>TRBV5-6|TRBJ2-7|TRBD1|once
TGTGCCAGCAGCTCCGGAGATTTGACAGGGGTGTCCTACGAGCAGTACTTC
CASSSGDLTGVSYEQYF
>TRBV30|TRBJ2-7|TRBD2|.
TGTGCCTGGGACGGGACTATCAACTACGAGCAGTACTTC
CAWDGTINYEQYF
>TRBV20-1|TRBJ1-1|.|.
TGCAGTAAAGTGGGGAACACTGAAGCTTTCTTT
CSKVGNTEAFF
>TRBV4-1|TRBJ2-7|TRBD1|.
TGCGCCAGCAGCCCCCTAGGACAGGGCTACGAGCAGTACTTC
CASSPLGQGYEQYF
>TRBV28|TRBJ2-7|.|once
TGTGCCAGCAGTCCGTCCGGGGGTCGCTCCTACGAGCAGTACTTC
CASSPSGGRSYEQYF
>TRBV27|TRBJ2-2|.|.
TGTGCCAGCATCCACTTAGGGGACATTTACACCGGGGAGCTGTTTTTT
CASIHLGDIYTGELFF
>TRBV6-2/TRBV6-3|TRBJ1-1|.|.
TGTGCCAGCAGTCCATCGAAAACCCAAGCTTTCTTT
CASSPSKTQAFF
>TRBV6-5|TRBJ1-1|TRBD1|few
TGTGCCAGCAGGCCCACCCAGGGGGCTGAAGCTTTCTTT
CASRPTQGAEAFF
>TRBV12-5|TRBJ2-2|.|.
TGTGCTAGTGGTTTCGTAGGGGGTCCGAACACCGGGGAGCTGTTTTTT
CASGFVGGPNTGELFF
>TRBV4-3|TRBJ2-6|TRBD1|.
TGCGCCAGCAGCCAAGATCGTATTGGACAGGGGAGTGCTGGGGCCAACGTCCTGACTTTC
CASSQDRIGQGSAGANVLTF
>TRBV5-1|TRBJ2-5|.|.
TGCGCCAGCAGCTTGGTGGGCAGCTACCAAGAGACCCAGTACTTC
CASSLVGSYQETQYF
>TRBV5-1|TRBJ2-5|TRBD1|once
TGCGCCAGCACCGAGACAGGGTCAGAGACCCAGTACTTC
CASTETGSETQYF
>TRBV27|TRBJ2-7|TRBD2|.
TGTGCCAGCAGTACGACTAGCGGAACTGTCTCCTACGAGCAGTACTTC
CASSTTSGTVSYEQYF
>TRBV7-9|TRBJ2-7|TRBD2|.
TGTGCCAGCAGCCAAAGCGGGAGCGGGTACGAGCAGTACTTC
CASSQSGSGYEQYF
>TRBV29-1|TRBJ1-2|TRBD1|.
TGCAGCGCTTTGGACAGGGAGCGCTATGGCTACACCTTC
CSALDRERYGYTF
>TRBV28|TRBJ2-3|TRBD2|once
TGTGCCAGCAGTCTAAGCGGGAGGGCCAGTGATACGCAGTATTTT
CASSLSGRASDTQYF
>TRBV10-3|TRBJ2-2|.|.
TGTGCCATCATGGGTACCGGGGAGCTGTTTTTT
CAIMGTGELFF
>TRBV24-1|TRBJ2-1|TRBD2|.
TGTGCCACCAGTGACTCTAGACTAGCGGGAGATTTAAATGAGCAGTTCTTC
CATSDSRLAGDLNEQFF
>TRBV19|TRBJ2-7|.|.
TGTGCCAGTAGTCCCGTAGGGGCCCACTACGAGCAGTACTTC
CASSPVGAHYEQYF
>TRBV5-6|TRBJ1-2|.|.
TGTGCCAGCAGCTTCGACCAAGGCTACACCTTC
CASSFDQGYTF
>TRBV10-3|TRBJ2-3|.|.
TGTGCCATCCGGACGCGGAGCACAGATACGCAGTATTTT
CAIRTRSTDTQYF
>TRBV14|TRBJ2-5|.|.
TGTGCCAGCAGTCTTCCTCGGGGCGGGACCCAGTACTTC
CASSLPRGGTQYF
>TRBV25-1|TRBJ1-2|TRBD1|.
TGTGCCAGCAGTGAATATCGGACAGGGGCCTATGGCTACACCTTC
CASSEYRTGAYGYTF
>TRBV27|TRBJ2-1|.|.
TGTGCCAGCAGTTTTCAGGGTACCGGCAATGAGCAGTTCTTC
CASSFQGTGNEQFF
>TRBV13|TRBJ1-5|.|.
TGTGCCAGCAGCTCAGGGGCGAATCAGCCCCAGCATTTT
CASSSGANQPQHF